What follows are 27 T cell receptor beta chains derived from one specimen sequenced in a study of blood T cell repertoires in COVID-19. The repertoire was sequenced with immunoSEQ multiplex PCR; TCRdb's copy has only in-frame clones and lacks some. The sample includes around 160,000 clones, 85% to 90% of them seen just once. Source material: peripheral blood. The receptors here all came from a woman between 65 and 79 years old with COVID-19, enrolled during active disease.

The chain combines TRBV3-1 (or the pseudogene TRBV3-2) with TRBJ2-7; maybe TRBD2 (5 bases). The germline CDR1 and CDR2 sequences are LGHDT and YNNKEL (reference sequence). The CDR3 runs to 13 residues. The germline V and J ends were trimmed by 0 bases and 4 bases, with 7 bases remaining between them. The CDR3 region is CASSQDRGYEQYF. CDR3 nucleotide sequence: TGTGCCAGCAGCCAAGATCGGGGTTACGAGCAGTACTTC.

V and J are TRBV30 and TRBJ1-5; D remains ambiguous. This CDR3 has 16 amino acids. CDR1 is GTSNPN and CDR2 is SVGIG in the germline V gene (reference sequence). Trimming took off 1 base at V and 0 bases at J, with 13 bases between the two ends. Here the CDR3 DNA reads TGTGCCTGGAGTGGGCTCAGCGCCCATAGCAATCAGCCCCAGCATTTT. This gives the protein CAWSGLSAHSNQPQHF.

V gene TRBV29-1 combines with J gene TRBJ1-2, with 10 bases identical to TRBD1. V lost 4 bases and J lost 11; bases outside the gene matches: 7. Per the germline V gene, CDR1 is SQVTM and CDR2 is ANQGSEA. The CDR3 has 12 residues. CDR3 DNA: TGCAGCGTTGGCGCCGGGACAGGGGATTACACCTTC. Translating it yields CSVGAGTGDYTF.

The chain has TRBV4-1 and TRBJ1-3; the D is unclear. Looked up from germline, CDR1 is MGHRA and CDR2 is YSYEKL. Deletions cut 1 base from V and 9 bases from J, with 19 bases between. The CDR3 has 16 amino acids. CDR3 in DNA: TGCGCCAGCAGCCAAGTATCGCTTGGGTCCGGAGGCACCATATATTTT. Translated, it gives CASSQVSLGSGGTIYF.

In nucleotides, the CDR3 is TGTGCCAGCAGTACCACCGGCGGTGGAAACACCATATATTTT. It yields the protein CASSTTGGGNTIYF. V is TRBV6-5 and J is TRBJ1-3; D gene unclear. The CDR3 loop spans 14 amino acids. Germline CDR1 is MNHEY and CDR2 is SVGAGI. V was clipped by 5 bases and J by 3 bases, with 11 bases between them.

The chain has TRBV20-1 and TRBJ1-5; D is ambiguous. The ends were cut back, 6 bases at V and 6 bases at J, with 9 bases in the middle. In germline, CDR1 is DFQATT, CDR2 SNEGSKA (reference sequence). This CDR3 spans 11 amino acids. The CDR3 bases are TGCAGTGCAAAGGAGGGTCAGCCCCAGCATTTT. It codes for CSAKEGQPQHF.

This chain connects TRBV9 to TRBJ1-1; TRBD1 aligns across 8 bases. Germline CDR1 is SGDLS and CDR2 is YYNGEE. With V trimmed by 4 bases and J by 6 bases, 5 bases remained unmatched. The CDR3 spans 13 residues. CDR3 DNA: TGTGCCAGCAGCAGACAGGGGTTGTCTGAAGCTTTCTTT. Protein: CASSRQGLSEAFF.

This clone was recorded only once. This sequence joins TRBV7-2 and TRBJ2-7, with TRBD1 identical over 8 bases. J gave up 3 bases and V 5 bases, and 12 bases lay outside the gene matches. CDR1 is SGHTA, CDR2 FQGNSA, per germline. CDR3 length: 16 amino acids. The CDR3 DNA sequence: TGTGCCAGCAGCCCAGGGGGCAGCCCAGTCCTCTACGAGCAGTACTTC. This codes for CASSPGGSPVLYEQYF.

The rearrangement links TRBV5-4 to TRBJ2-2; TRBD1 is a possible D gene (6 bases). This CDR3 has 14 residues. Germline CDR1 and CDR2: SGHNT and YYREEE (reference sequence). V lost 1 base to trimming and J lost 4 bases, with 8 bases between them. DNA for the CDR3: TGTGCCAGCAGCTTGCAGGGGCCCACCGGGGAGCTGTTTTTT. Translating it yields CASSLQGPTGELFF. Combining the CDR3 with reference TRBV5-4 and TRBJ2-2 gives the whole variable domain ETGVTQSPTHLIKTRGQQVTLRCSSQSGHNTVSWYQQALGQGPQFIFQYYREEENGRGNFPPRFSGLQFPNYSSELNVNALELDDSALYLCASSLQGPTGELFFGEGSRLTVL.

The chain employs TRBV12-3 or TRBV12-4 and TRBJ1-3, with D possibly TRBD1 on 5 matching bases. This CDR3 has 12 amino acids. The CDR3 bases are TGTGGGGGGGGAAGCTCTGGAAACACCATATATTTT. Amino acids: CGGGSSGNTIYF.

This clone was recorded once. The rearrangement uses TRBV2 and TRBJ1-2; possible D gene TRBD1, 5 bases. With 4 bases removed from V and 4 bases from J, the gap between germline ends came to 13 bases. The CDR3 runs 14 residues. Germline V gene sequence: CDR1 SNHLY, CDR2 FYNNEI. CDR3 residues: CASSGPDSSYGYTF. The CDR3 coding sequence is TGTGCCAGCAGTGGTCCAGACAGTTCCTATGGCTACACCTTC. Filled out from reference TRBV2 and TRBJ1-2, the complete variable domain reads EPEVTQTPSHQVTQMGQEVILRCVPISNHLYFYWYRQILGQKVEFLVSFYNNEISEKSEIFDDQFSVERPDGSNFTLKIRSTKLEDSAMYFCASSGPDSSYGYTFGSGTRLTVV.

The gene calls are TRBV5-1 and TRBJ1-1, with TRBD1 matching 8 bases. V shed 2 bases and J 1 base; nucleotides not matched to a gene: 4. This CDR3 is built from 15 residues. The germline CDR1 and CDR2 sequences are SGHRS and YFSETQ. CDR3: CASSLTGTGNTEAFF. As DNA, the CDR3 is TGCGCCAGCAGCTTAACCGGGACAGGGAACACTGAAGCTTTCTTT.

The chain employs TRBV5-1 and TRBJ2-5, with a possible D match to TRBD2 (5 bases). The CDR3 totals 16 residues. Trimming pared 0 bases from V and 3 bases from J, leaving 15 bases between. Looked up from germline, CDR1 is SGHRS and CDR2 is YFSETQ. The CDR3 sequence: CASSLGSGSNKETQYF. CDR3 coding DNA: TGCGCCAGCAGCTTGGGTTCGGGGTCCAATAAAGAGACCCAGTACTTC.

J is TRBJ2-6 and V is TRBV30, with TRBD2 as a possible D gene (6 bases). There are 15 residues in the CDR3. Germline loops: CDR1 GTSNPN, CDR2 SVGIG (reference sequence). V lost 3 bases and J 0 bases, leaving 9 bases between the germline ends. The CDR3 nucleotides read TGTGCCTGGAGGCCGGGGGTCTCTGGGGCCAACGTCCTGACTTTC. As protein: CAWRPGVSGANVLTF.

The chain joins TRBV12-5 to TRBJ1-5, with 8 nucleotides matching TRBD1. Germline V gives CDR1 LGHNT, CDR2 FRNRAP. This CDR3 has 13 residues. V trimming: 9 bases; J trimming: 5 bases; junction bases outside the gene matches: 6. The CDR3 loop reads CASGTGRDQPQHF. CDR3 sequence (DNA): TGTGCTAGCGGGACAGGCCGTGATCAGCCCCAGCATTTT. The variable domain in full, with the rest retrieved from reference TRBV12-5 and TRBJ1-5, is DARVTQTPRHKVTEMGQEVTMRCQPILGHNTVFWYRQTMMQGLELLAYFRNRAPLDDSGMPKDRFSAEMPDATLATLKIQPSEPRDSAVYFCASGTGRDQPQHFGDGTRLSIL.

The chain has TRBV6-7 and TRBJ2-3; D uncertain. TRBV6-7 is an ORF, with its function uncertain. The CDR3 has 12 residues. Between the trimmed V and J ends, which lost 7 bases and 1 base, there was a span of 6 bases. In DNA, the CDR3 is TGTGCCAGCATAACTGGCACAGATACGCAGTATTTT. It yields the protein CASITGTDTQYF.

The chain uses TRBV28 and TRBJ1-2; D is unclear. The CDR3 spans 13 residues. V was pared by 3 bases and J by 2 bases, with 7 bases between. Germline V CDR1 and CDR2: MDHEN, SYDVKM. CDR3 in amino acids: CASSLGTNYGYTF. CDR3 DNA sequence: TGTGCCAGCAGTTTGGGCACCAACTATGGCTACACCTTC.

The V gene is TRBV7-9, the J gene TRBJ1-2, with TRBD1 as a possible D gene (6 bases). Trimming left V 5 bases short and J 2 bases short, with 15 bases between. Germline CDR1 is SEHNR and CDR2 is FQNEAQ (reference sequence). The CDR3 totals 15 residues. The CDR3 DNA reads TGTGCCAGCAGCCCGACCGGGACAACAAACTATGGCTACACCTTC. Translation: CASSPTGTTNYGYTF.

This chain connects TRBV6-2 or TRBV6-3 to TRBJ2-5, with 12 bases lining up with TRBD2. The CDR3 consists of 17 residues. Per the germline V gene, CDR1 is MNHEY and CDR2 is SVGEGT. V lost 2 bases, J lost 5 bases, and 9 bases stayed unmatched. CDR3 loop: CASSYESSGGAQETQYF. The CDR3 region has the DNA TGTGCCAGCAGTTACGAGTCTAGCGGGGGGGCCCAGGAGACCCAGTACTTC.

The CDR3 loop is CASSITGGLRTGQTQYF. CDR3 DNA: TGTGCCAGCAGCATTACAGGGGGGCTTAGGACAGGGCAGACCCAGTACTTC. This sequence joins TRBV5-6 and TRBJ2-5; 8 bases align to TRBD1. The V gene's germline CDR1 is SGHDT and CDR2 YYEEEE. Germline trimming cut 4 bases from V and 6 bases from J; bases unmatched to any gene: 17. The CDR3 spans 17 residues. The full variable domain, rest sourced from reference TRBV5-6 and TRBJ2-5, is DAGVTQSPTHLIKTRGQQVTLRCSPKSGHDTVSWYQQALGQGPQFIFQYYEEEERQRGNFPDRFSGHQFPNYSSELNVNALLLGDSALYLCASSITGGLRTGQTQYFGPGTRLLVL.

The rearrangement joins TRBV7-9 to TRBJ2-7; tentatively, D is TRBD1 (7 bases). The germline V gene encodes CDR1 SEHNR and CDR2 FQNEAQ (reference sequence). Between the trimmed V and J ends, which lost 4 bases and 0 bases, there was a span of 22 bases. The CDR3 runs to 18 residues. CDR3 protein: CASSSSVKEGALSYEQYF. The CDR3 DNA reads TGTGCCAGCAGCTCTTCCGTCAAGGAGGGGGCGCTCTCCTACGAGCAGTACTTC.

The chain is built from TRBV7-9 and TRBJ2-1, with 9 bases lining up with TRBD1. The germline CDR1 and CDR2 sequences are SEHNR and FQNEAQ (reference sequence). The CDR3 is made up of 17 amino acids. V lost 5 bases and J lost 8; bases outside the gene matches: 16. The CDR3 region is CASSQAESGTGFDEQFF. The CDR3 nucleotides are TGTGCCAGCAGCCAAGCAGAATCCGGGACAGGGTTCGATGAGCAGTTCTTC.

A single count supports this clone. This chain links TRBV19 with TRBJ1-5; D is possibly TRBD1 (5 bases). With 2 bases removed from V and 5 bases from J, the gap between germline ends came to 16 bases. This CDR3 region has 16 residues. CDR1 is LNHDA and CDR2 is SQIVND in the germline V gene (reference sequence). CDR3 amino acids: CASSIQGVNFDQPQHF. CDR3 bases: TGTGCCAGTAGTATACAGGGCGTAAATTTCGATCAGCCCCAGCATTTT.

The CDR3 DNA sequence: TGTGCCAGCAGCGTTAGGACAGGGGGTTCGGAAAAACTGTTTTTT. It translates to CASSVRTGGSEKLFF. This chain uses TRBV9 with TRBJ1-4, with TRBD1 matching 10 bases. CDR3 length: 15 amino acids. V trimming: 2 bases; J trimming: 8 bases; junction bases outside the gene matches: 6. CDR1 SGDLS and CDR2 YYNGEE come from the germline V gene.

The genes are TRBV18 and TRBJ1-6; 9 positions agree with TRBD1. In germline, CDR1 is KGHSH, CDR2 LQKENI. The CDR3 runs 15 residues. Trimming at V came to 3 bases and at J to 8 bases, leaving 5 bases not matched to a gene. CDR3 loop: CASSPQDRGYSPLHF. The CDR3 bases are TGTGCCAGCTCACCCCAGGACAGGGGTTATTCACCCCTCCACTTT.

The chain is built from TRBV30 and TRBJ2-2, with TRBD1 matching over 8 bases. Germline CDR1 and CDR2: GTSNPN and SVGIG (reference sequence). The CDR3 loop spans 15 amino acids. The J segment lost 6 bases and the V segment lost 0 bases, leaving 6 bases of the junction unmatched. CDR3 residues: CAWSVPSGGPGELFF. DNA for the CDR3: TGTGCCTGGAGTGTACCGTCAGGGGGCCCCGGGGAGCTGTTTTTT.

This clone has just a few counts. The rearrangement links TRBV30 to TRBJ1-4, with a weak D call TRBD1 (5 bases). The germline V gene has CDR1 GTSNPN and CDR2 SVGIG (reference sequence). The CDR3 contains 14 residues. Trimming cost V 5 bases and J 0 bases, with 10 bases left between them. CDR3 residues: CAWDSLATNEKLFF. The CDR3 bases are TGTGCCTGGGACAGCCTTGCAACTAATGAAAAACTGTTTTTT.